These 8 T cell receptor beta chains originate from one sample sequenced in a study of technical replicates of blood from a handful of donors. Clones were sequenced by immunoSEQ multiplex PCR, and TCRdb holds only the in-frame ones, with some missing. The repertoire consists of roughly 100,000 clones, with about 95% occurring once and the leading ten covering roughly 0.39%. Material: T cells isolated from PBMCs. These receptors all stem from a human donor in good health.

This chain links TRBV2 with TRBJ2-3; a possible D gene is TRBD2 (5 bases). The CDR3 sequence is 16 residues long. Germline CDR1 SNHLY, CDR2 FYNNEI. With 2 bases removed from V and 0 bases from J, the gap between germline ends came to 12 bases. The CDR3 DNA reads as TGTGCCAGCAGTGAAATGGGCGGGCCTAGCACAGATACGCAGTATTTT. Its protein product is CASSEMGGPSTDTQYF.

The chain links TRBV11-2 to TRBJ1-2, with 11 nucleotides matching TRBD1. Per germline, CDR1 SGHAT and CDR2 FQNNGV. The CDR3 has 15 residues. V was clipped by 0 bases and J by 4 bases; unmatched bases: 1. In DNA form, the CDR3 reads TGTGCCAGCAGCTTAGAGGGGACAGGGGGCTATGGCTACACCTTC. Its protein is CASSLEGTGGYGYTF. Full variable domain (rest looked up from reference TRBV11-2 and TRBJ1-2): EAGVAQSPRYKIIEKRQSVAFWCNPISGHATLYWYQQILGQGPKLLIQFQNNGVVDDSQLPKDRFSAERLKGVDSTLKIQPAKLEDSAVYLCASSLEGTGGYGYTFGSGTRLTVV.

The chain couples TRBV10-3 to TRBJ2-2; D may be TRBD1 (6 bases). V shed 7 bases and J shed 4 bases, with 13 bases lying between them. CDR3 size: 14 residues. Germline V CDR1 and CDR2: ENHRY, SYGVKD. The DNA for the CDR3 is TGTGCCATCACCAAGGACAGATCCACCGGGGAGCTGTTTTTT. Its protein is CAITKDRSTGELFF.

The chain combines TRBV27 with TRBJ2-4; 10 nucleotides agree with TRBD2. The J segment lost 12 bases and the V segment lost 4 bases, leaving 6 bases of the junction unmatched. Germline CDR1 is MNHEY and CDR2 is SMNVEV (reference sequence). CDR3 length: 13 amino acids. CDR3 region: CASSSASGRGQYF. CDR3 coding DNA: TGTGCCAGCAGTTCTGCCAGCGGGAGGGGTCAGTACTTC.

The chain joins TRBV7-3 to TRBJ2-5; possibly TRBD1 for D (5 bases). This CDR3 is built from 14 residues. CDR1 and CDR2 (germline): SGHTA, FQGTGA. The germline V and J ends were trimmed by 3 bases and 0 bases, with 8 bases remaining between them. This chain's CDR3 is CASSFDRYQETQYF. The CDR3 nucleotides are TGTGCCAGCAGCTTTGACAGATACCAAGAGACCCAGTACTTC.

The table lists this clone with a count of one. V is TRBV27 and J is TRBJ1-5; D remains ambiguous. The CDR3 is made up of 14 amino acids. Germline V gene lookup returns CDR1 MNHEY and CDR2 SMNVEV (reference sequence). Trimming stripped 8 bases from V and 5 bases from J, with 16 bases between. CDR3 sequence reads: CASRGGFLDQPQHF. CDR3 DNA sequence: TGTGCCAGCCGTGGAGGGTTTTTGGATCAGCCCCAGCATTTT.

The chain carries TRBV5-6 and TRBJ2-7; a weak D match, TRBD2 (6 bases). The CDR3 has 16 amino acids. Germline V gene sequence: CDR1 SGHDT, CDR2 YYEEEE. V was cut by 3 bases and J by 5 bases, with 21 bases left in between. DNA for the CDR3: TGTGCCAGCAGCTCCAAGGGTACGGGAGTCGTTGACGAGCAGTACTTC. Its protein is CASSSKGTGVVDEQYF.

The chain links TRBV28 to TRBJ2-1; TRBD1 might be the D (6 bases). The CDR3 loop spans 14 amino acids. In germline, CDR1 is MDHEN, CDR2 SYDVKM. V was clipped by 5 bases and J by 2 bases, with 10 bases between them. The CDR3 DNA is TGTGCCAGCAGTCCCGGGACACCCTACAATGAGCAGTTCTTC. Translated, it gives CASSPGTPYNEQFF.